This T cell receptor beta chain stems from a study of technical replicates of blood from several donors. The junction had 7 bases not matched to a gene; V was cut back by 4 bases and J by 1 base. The CDR3 consists of 15 residues. Germline CDR1 reads SGHDN; CDR2 reads FVKESK. Some clones are missing from TCRdb's copy, which holds only in-frame ones; the method was immunoSEQ multiplex PCR. Of 87,000 or so clones listed, 95% are singletons. This TCR was sampled from a human donor in good health. Sequencing was done on a sample of T cells isolated from PBMCs. The chain joins TRBV14 to TRBJ2-7, with 7 bases identical to TRBD2. CDR3 sequence (DNA): TGTGCCAGCAGCCGGTACCTAGCGGCTTCCTACGAGCAGTACTTC. It is translated as CASSRYLAASYEQYF.